Presented here are 10 T cell receptor beta chains from one specimen sequenced in a study of blood T cell repertoires in COVID-19. The table came from immunoSEQ multiplex PCR; TCRdb's copy has only in-frame clones and leaves some out. The data show around 190,000 clones, 70% to 90% seen once. The source material was peripheral blood. The receptors shown here come from a man aged 65 to 85 with active or convalescent COVID-19.

This sequence joins TRBV7-9 and TRBJ2-7; tentative D call: TRBD1 (6 bases). Trimming cost V 3 bases and J 8 bases, with 14 bases left between them. The CDR3 has 13 amino acids. CDR1 is SEHNR, CDR2 FQNEAQ, per germline (reference sequence). The CDR3 DNA follows: TGTGCCAGCAGCTTTTCTCTGGGGGCTCAGCAGTACTTC. Translation gives CASSFSLGAQQYF.

The chain has TRBV6-5 and TRBJ1-6, with 7 bases that match TRBD1. The trim removed 6 bases at V and 5 bases at J, leaving 4 bases unmatched. The CDR3 loop spans 14 amino acids. CDR1 is MNHEY and CDR2 is SVGAGI in the germline V gene. The CDR3 DNA reads TGTGCCAGCAGCCGGGGACAGAATAATTCACCCCTCCACTTT. It is translated as CASSRGQNNSPLHF.

This chain joins TRBV5-1 and TRBJ2-5, with 9 positions matching TRBD2. Losses at the gene ends were 6 bases for V and 4 bases for J; bases not matched to a gene: 13. Germline lookup yields CDR1 SGHRS and CDR2 YFSETQ. The CDR3 is 16 residues long. The CDR3 region is CASMRRLAGEGETQYF. The CDR3 DNA is TGCGCCAGCATGCGCAGGTTAGCGGGAGAAGGAGAGACCCAGTACTTC.

The J gene is TRBJ2-5, the V gene TRBV7-2; 9 bases map to TRBD2. With V trimmed by 5 bases and J by 5 bases, 6 bases remained unmatched. CDR1 is SGHTA and CDR2 is FQGNSA in the germline V gene. The CDR3 totals 14 residues. In DNA form, the CDR3 reads TGTGCCAGCAGCGCGGGAGGGGGGTCGGAGACCCAGTACTTC. Residues: CASSAGGGSETQYF.

This clone has only one observation. This sequence joins TRBV5-1 and TRBJ1-1, with D perhaps TRBD1 (5 bases). CDR3 size: 16 residues. Trimming cost V 4 bases and J 0 bases, with 16 bases left between them. Germline assignment: CDR1 SGHRS and CDR2 YFSETQ. CDR3: CASSHPTGSLNTEAFF. CDR3 coding DNA: TGCGCCAGCAGCCATCCTACAGGCAGCTTGAACACTGAAGCTTTCTTT.

V usage is TRBV5-1 and J usage is TRBJ2-2, with 9 bases identical to TRBD2. V lost 6 bases, J lost 3 bases, and 18 bases stayed unmatched. The CDR3 has 19 amino acids. The V gene's germline CDR1 is SGHRS and CDR2 YFSETQ. In nucleotides, the CDR3 is TGCGCCAGCAACCCACTTGGGCTAGCGGGGTACGGGGACACCGGGGAGCTGTTTTTT. Residues: CASNPLGLAGYGDTGELFF.

V is TRBV12-3 or TRBV12-4 and J is TRBJ1-2; D not certain. The V end was cut by 6 bases, the J end by 3 bases, with 11 bases between. The CDR3 loop spans 13 amino acids. The DNA of the CDR3 is TGTGCCAGCAGCCCGGACTCGTACTATGGCTACACCTTC. Its translation is CASSPDSYYGYTF.

This chain joins TRBV6-5 and TRBJ2-7, with TRBD2 as a possible D gene (5 bases). V dropped 6 bases and J dropped 2 bases, with 14 bases sitting between them. Looked up from germline, CDR1 is MNHEY and CDR2 is SVGAGI. The CDR3 is 14 amino acids. CDR3 in amino acids: CASRSSTGTYEQYF. For the CDR3, the DNA is TGTGCCAGCAGATCCTCGACGGGGACCTACGAGCAGTACTTC.

The chain links TRBV14 to TRBJ1-2; D is unresolved. Trimming cost V 1 base and J 4 bases, with 10 bases left between them. The germline V gene has CDR1 SGHDN and CDR2 FVKESK. The CDR3 length is 14 residues. The CDR3 reads CASSQVTGSYGYTF. CDR3 DNA: TGTGCCAGCAGCCAAGTTACGGGTAGCTATGGCTACACCTTC.

This chain joins TRBV7-2 and TRBJ2-7; 9 nucleotides line up with TRBD1. The CDR3 is 15 residues long. Germline lookup yields CDR1 SGHTA and CDR2 FQGNSA. After removal of 3 bases from V and 6 bases from J, the junction contained 9 bases not matched to a gene. CDR3 coding DNA: TGTGCCAGCAGCTTGGGGGGGACAGGGCTTGGCGAGCAGTACTTC. The encoded protein is CASSLGGTGLGEQYF. The entire variable domain, with the rest obtained from reference TRBV7-2 and TRBJ2-7, is as follows: GAGVSQSPSNKVTEKGKDVELRCDPISGHTALYWYRQSLGQGLEFLIYFQGNSAPDKSGLPSDRFSAERTGGSVSTLTIQRTQQEDSAVYLCASSLGGTGLGEQYFGPGTRLTVT.